Following are 16 T cell receptor beta chains from one sample sequenced in a study of post-analysis software for immune sequencing data. Their antigen targets remain unknown. General observations from the study: Patients used about 5 TRBV segments, including TRBV5-6, TRBV5-1 and TRBV20-1, more often than controls.

Built from TCR beta cDNA, the libraries had unique molecular identifiers in them. TCRdb ran MiXCR on the PCR reads and lists one entry per CDR3 protein. The sample lists around 500,000 distinct CDR3 sequences, 34% occurring once. Sequenced input: blood. Every receptor here comes from a girl aged 2-17 years with multiple sclerosis.

The V call is TRBV7-9, the J call TRBJ2-7; D remains unclear. The germline V gene encodes CDR1 SEHNR and CDR2 FQNEAQ (reference sequence). V lost 5 bases to trimming and J lost 4 bases, with 9 bases between them. The length of the CDR3 is 12 residues. The CDR3 here is CASSPDEYEQYF. In DNA, the CDR3 is TGTGCCAGCAGCCCGGACGAATACGAGCAGTACTTC.

Worth noting for this clonotype: Relative to the germline gene, one junction end is altered; a read error may explain this. The CDR3 loop reads CAGRKTGDRTNSYEQYF. CDR3 nucleotide sequence: TGCGCCGGCAGAAAAACTGGGGACAGGACCAACTCCTACGAGCAGTACTTC. The rearrangement links TRBV5-1 to TRBJ2-7; 8 bases are shared with TRBD1. The CDR3 extends over 17 amino acids. Germline V gives CDR1 SGHRS, CDR2 YFSETQ.

The chain links TRBV7-9 to TRBJ1-4; no reliable D call. The V gene's germline CDR1 is SEHNR and CDR2 FQNEAQ (reference sequence). V was clipped by 2 bases and J by 0 bases, with 10 bases between them. This CDR3 region has 16 residues. The CDR3 is CASSLPPRATNEKLFF. In DNA, the CDR3 is TGTGCCAGCAGCTTACCCCCCAGAGCAACTAATGAAAAACTGTTTTTT.

This clonotype was seen more than once but under ten times. The chain is built from TRBV5-6 and TRBJ2-1; TRBD2 is a possible D gene (5 bases). This CDR3 region has 15 residues. V was trimmed by 4 bases and J by 10 bases, leaving 21 bases between them. In germline, CDR1 is SGHDT, CDR2 YYEEEE. CDR3 loop: CASSPRTGGEWEQFF. CDR3 nucleotides: TGTGCCAGCAGCCCCCGGACCGGAGGAGAATGGGAGCAGTTCTTC. Together with reference TRBV5-6 and TRBJ2-1, the CDR3 gives the full variable domain: DAGVTQSPTHLIKTRGQQVTLRCSPKSGHDTVSWYQQALGQGPQFIFQYYEEEERQRGNFPDRFSGHQFPNYSSELNVNALLLGDSALYLCASSPRTGGEWEQFFGPGTRLTVL.

A note on this clonotype: A much larger clone differs by one base, so this may be a read error. This chain uses TRBV4-1 with TRBJ2-5, with a weak D call TRBD1 (6 bases). From germline, CDR1 is MGHRA and CDR2 YSYEKL. This CDR3 region has 14 residues. The V and J ends lost 5 bases and 13 bases respectively, with 23 bases between them. CDR3 amino acids: CASSSGRGPYERYF. The CDR3 DNA reads as TGCGCCAGCAGCTCTGGCAGGGGTCCCTACGAGCGGTACTTC.

The chain joins TRBV5-1 to TRBJ2-5; 9 nucleotides line up with TRBD1. Trimming took 1 base from V and 1 from J; bases not matched to a gene: 2. The CDR3 spans 15 residues. CDR1 is SGHRS, CDR2 YFSETQ, per germline. CDR3 in DNA: TGCGCCAGCAGCTTGAGGACAGGGGCCCAAGAGACCCAGTACTTC. Translated: CASSLRTGAQETQYF.

The CDR3 is CASSEGPGYEQYF. The CDR3 nucleotides read TGTGCCAGCAGCGAGGGACCAGGCTACGAGCAGTACTTC. The V call is TRBV9, the J call TRBJ2-7; D tentatively reads TRBD1 or TRBD2 (5 bases each). Germline values: CDR1 SGDLS, CDR2 YYNGEE. The CDR3 runs to 13 residues. Deletions cut 3 bases from V and 3 bases from J, with 10 bases between.

This clonotype was seen once. For the CDR3, the DNA is TGCAGTGCTAAATTCCCCGGGACAGGGGGTTTCATCGGGCGGGGCTACACCTTC. Its translation is CSAKFPGTGGFIGRGYTF. The V gene is TRBV20-1, the J gene TRBJ1-2, with 11 nucleotides matching TRBD1. Germline V CDR1 and CDR2: DFQATT, SNEGSKA (reference sequence). CDR3 length equals 18 residues. The V gene end was trimmed by 4 bases and the J gene end by 8 bases; junction bases not matched to a gene: 21.

V is TRBV19 and J is TRBJ1-2; perhaps TRBD1 as D (6 bases). Germline CDR1 is LNHDA and CDR2 is SQIVND (reference sequence). The CDR3 is 15 amino acids. Trimming removed 8 bases at V and 5 bases at J, with 21 bases between. DNA of the CDR3: TGTGCCAGTCTCCAACCCCGGGGGGCCGAATATGGCTACACCTTC. It is translated as CASLQPRGAEYGYTF.

This clonotype was recorded many times. This chain connects TRBV6-5 to TRBJ1-2; TRBD1 might be the D (6 bases). This CDR3 is built from 13 residues. Trimming removed 5 bases at V and 4 bases at J, with 11 bases between. Germline V gene lookup returns CDR1 MNHEY and CDR2 SVGAGI. The CDR3 region is CASSPTGLYGYTF. In DNA, the CDR3 is TGTGCCAGCAGTCCTACAGGGCTCTATGGCTACACCTTC.

The chain carries TRBV15 and TRBJ2-5; unclear D gene. The end of the DNA aligns better with TRBJ2-7, so the J call may be wrong. Looked up from germline, CDR1 is LNHNV and CDR2 is YYDKDF (reference sequence). There are 14 residues in the CDR3. The CDR3 DNA follows: TGTGCCACCAGCAGAGATAATCGGCCTAGCGAGCAGTACTTC. This sequence encodes CATSRDNRPSEQYF.

This chain joins TRBV10-1 and TRBJ1-6; the D is unclear. The V and J ends lost 0 bases and 9 bases respectively, with 12 bases between them. Germline V lookup: CDR1 WNHNN, CDR2 SYGVQD (reference sequence). This CDR3 has 15 amino acids. The CDR3 coding sequence is TGCGCCAGCAGTGAGTCGCCAAGCATAACTTCACCCCTCCACTTT. Its protein product is CASSESPSITSPLHF.

This clonotype was detected only a few times. The chain has TRBV5-1 and TRBJ1-1; D is ambiguous. V lost 0 bases and J lost 1, with 16 bases in between. Germline V gene sequence: CDR1 SGHRS, CDR2 YFSETQ. The CDR3 consists of 17 residues. CDR3 in DNA: TGCGCCAGCAGCTTGGGATGGGCCCATCCCAAGAACACTGAAGCTTTCTTT. Translation gives CASSLGWAHPKNTEAFF.

This clonotype appeared a few times. The rearrangement links TRBV6-5 to TRBJ2-7; weak D call: TRBD2 (5 bases). The V and J ends lost 4 bases and 7 bases respectively, with 17 bases between them. The CDR3 loop spans 14 amino acids. Germline-derived CDR1 and CDR2 are MNHEY and SVGAGI. The CDR3: CASSSAGIVGEQYF. CDR3 nucleotides: TGTGCCAGCAGTTCTGCCGGGATTGTTGGAGAGCAGTACTTC.

This clonotype appeared a few times. This sequence joins TRBV11-2 and TRBJ2-3, with D hard to call. V lost 5 bases and J 2 bases, leaving 5 bases between the germline ends. The CDR3 totals 12 residues. Germline V gene lookup returns CDR1 SGHAT and CDR2 FQNNGV. The CDR3 region has the DNA TGTGCCAGCAGCCATAACACAGATACGCAGTATTTT. As protein: CASSHNTDTQYF.

The rearrangement links TRBV10-3 to TRBJ2-3; D possibly corresponds to TRBD1 (5 bases). Per the germline V gene, CDR1 is ENHRY and CDR2 is SYGVKD. This CDR3 is built from 13 residues. Trimming removed 10 bases at V and 5 bases at J, with 16 bases between. The CDR3 DNA sequence: TGTGCCACCGCAAACCGAAGGGGAGATACGCAGTATTTT. As protein: CATANRRGDTQYF.